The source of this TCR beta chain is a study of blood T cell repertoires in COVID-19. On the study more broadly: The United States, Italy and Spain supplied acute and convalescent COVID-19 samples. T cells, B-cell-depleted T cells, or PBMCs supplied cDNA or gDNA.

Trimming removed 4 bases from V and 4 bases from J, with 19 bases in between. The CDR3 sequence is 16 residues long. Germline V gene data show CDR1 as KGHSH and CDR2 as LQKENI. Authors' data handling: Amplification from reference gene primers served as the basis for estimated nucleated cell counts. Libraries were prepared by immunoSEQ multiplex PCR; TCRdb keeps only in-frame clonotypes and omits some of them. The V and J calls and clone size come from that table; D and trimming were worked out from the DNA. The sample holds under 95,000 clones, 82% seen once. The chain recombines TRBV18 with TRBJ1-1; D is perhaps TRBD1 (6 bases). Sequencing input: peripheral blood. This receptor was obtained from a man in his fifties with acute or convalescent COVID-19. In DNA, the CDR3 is TGTGCCAGCTCACTGAACTTACAGGGTCTTGCCACTGAAGCTTTCTTT. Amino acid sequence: CASSLNLQGLATEAFF.